This TCR beta chain was recorded in a study of blood T cells in healthy people across ages. Points from the study as a whole: Estimated diversity across one million T cells was deemed an underestimate. Leaving the PBMCs unsorted stopped any conclusive comparison of naive versus antigen-experienced cells.

A second PCR, run for roughly 7 to 12 cycles, used a sample-barcoded 5' primer plus a J-beta primer mix. TCRdb called the 5' RACE reads again in MiXCR, with one record for every CDR3 protein. The table has over 1.5 million distinct CDR3 sequences, 49% seen once. A remark on this clonotype: Its target is unknown.

Germline values: CDR1 LGHDT, CDR2 YNNKEL (reference sequence). Trimming took off 2 bases at V and 4 bases at J, with 8 bases between the two ends. The CDR3 loop spans 14 amino acids. For every donor, a draw yielded ten milliliters of peripheral blood. This chain joins TRBV3-1 and TRBJ2-2; D gene ambiguous. This clonotype was obtained from a woman in her thirties or forties in good health. Sequencing input: blood. The CDR3 spells CASSQLEVTGELFF. The CDR3, as DNA: TGTGCCAGCAGCCAATTAGAAGTCACCGGGGAGCTGTTTTTT.